The 18 T cell receptor beta chains below all came from one sample that was sequenced in a study of T cells in Graves' hyperthyroidism and ophthalmopathy. From RNA transcripts, TCR beta CDR3 regions were amplified. First-round RT-PCR of the TCR CDR3 relied on the HTBI primer set. TCRdb redid the calling of the multiplex PCR reads with MiXCR, one entry per CDR3 protein. This table has around 580,000 distinct CDR3 sequences, about 43% appearing once. The sample was peripheral blood or thyroid tissue (not recorded which). These receptors all stem from a young woman with Graves' hyperthyroidism.

V usage is TRBV20-1 and J usage is TRBJ1-2; D uncertain. V lost 7 bases to trimming and J lost 3 bases, with 18 bases between them. CDR1 is DFQATT, CDR2 SNEGSKA, per germline (reference sequence). This CDR3 comprises 14 residues. Here the CDR3 reads CSVPTDSSHYGYTF. The CDR3 DNA is TGCAGTGTCCCGACGGACTCATCTCACTATGGCTACACCTTC.

A single count supports this clonotype. This chain connects TRBV29-1 to TRBJ1-2; 7 bases map to TRBD1. J gave up 4 bases and V 5 bases, and 4 bases lay outside the gene matches. The CDR3 extends over 12 amino acids. Germline values: CDR1 SQVTM, CDR2 ANQGSEA. Here the CDR3 reads CSVNRDSYGYTF. The CDR3 coding sequence is TGCAGCGTTAACCGGGACAGCTATGGCTACACCTTC.

This clonotype has only a few counts. The chain employs TRBV27 and TRBJ2-2, with no clear D. From germline, CDR1 is MNHEY and CDR2 SMNVEV (reference sequence). The CDR3 is 13 residues long. V lost 5 bases and J lost 1, with 5 bases in between. The CDR3 reads CASSRRNTGELFF. The CDR3, as DNA: TGTGCCAGCAGTCGGCGGAACACCGGGGAGCTGTTTTTT.

This clonotype was recorded at least ten times. This chain uses TRBV15 with TRBJ2-7; 9 nucleotides align to TRBD2. There are 15 residues in the CDR3. CDR1 and CDR2 (germline): LNHNV, YYDKDF (reference sequence). The trim removed 4 bases at V and 7 bases at J, leaving 11 bases unmatched. The CDR3 DNA sequence: TGTGCCACCAGCACCTTTAGCGGGAGAGGTCGGGAGCAGTACTTC. As protein: CATSTFSGRGREQYF.

This clonotype was observed at least ten times. The chain joins TRBV5-8 to TRBJ1-4; TRBD1 matches 9 bases. From germline, CDR1 is SGHTS and CDR2 YDEGEE. This CDR3 comprises 15 residues. The V segment lost 2 bases and the J segment 7 bases; nucleotides outside the gene matches: 6. The CDR3: CASSFTGGRSEKLFF. The CDR3 coding sequence is TGTGCCAGCAGCTTTACAGGGGGCAGAAGTGAAAAACTGTTTTTT.

This clonotype was picked up many times. The chain joins TRBV7-2 to TRBJ1-5; no firm D call. CDR1 is SGHTA, CDR2 FQGNSA, per germline. The CDR3 consists of 12 residues. Trimming cost V 2 bases and J 3 bases, with 2 bases left between them. DNA of the CDR3: TGTGCCAGCAGCTTACCCAATCAGCCCCAGCATTTT. Its protein is CASSLPNQPQHF.

J is TRBJ2-7 and V is TRBV5-5; D uncertain. The germline V and J ends were trimmed by 0 bases and 7 bases, with 17 bases remaining between them. Germline V gene sequence: CDR1 SGHKS, CDR2 YYEKEE (reference sequence). This CDR3 comprises 15 residues. CDR3 nucleotides: TGTGCCAGCAGCTTGGTAATTGCACACCGGCGGGAGCAGTACTTC. Residues: CASSLVIAHRREQYF.

Many counts were recorded for this clonotype. This chain uses TRBV5-1 with TRBJ2-7, with 8 bases matching TRBD1. Germline V gives CDR1 SGHRS, CDR2 YFSETQ. The CDR3 sequence is 15 residues long. V lost 0 bases, J lost 3 bases, and 5 bases stayed unmatched. The CDR3 sequence is CASSLGTGLIYEQYF. CDR3 DNA sequence: TGCGCCAGCAGCTTGGGGACAGGGTTGATCTACGAGCAGTACTTC.

The J gene is TRBJ2-5, the V gene TRBV4-1; TRBD2 is a possible D gene (6 bases). Trimming took 2 bases from V and 5 from J, leaving 9 bases between them. Germline V gives CDR1 MGHRA, CDR2 YSYEKL. The CDR3 extends over 13 amino acids. The CDR3 nucleotides are TGCGCCAGCAGCCAACCCGGGACTGAGACCCAGTACTTC. It encodes CASSQPGTETQYF.

With respect to this clonotype: Without the conserved terminal phenylalanine or tryptophan, this CDR3 likely stems from a read error. This sequence joins TRBV29-1 and TRBJ1-5; D might be TRBD1 (5 bases). This CDR3 has 14 amino acids. Germline values: CDR1 SQVTM, CDR2 ANQGSEA. V lost 4 bases and J lost 6, with 16 bases in between. In DNA, the CDR3 is TGCAGCGTTGCCGAGCAGGGATGGAGTCAGCCCCAGCATCTT. This codes for CSVAEQGWSQPQHL.

This clonotype was picked up a small number of times. CDR3 nucleotides: TGTGCCAGCTCACCAGCAGCACCCAATCAACTGTTTTTT. It translates to CASSPAAPNQLFF. V and J are TRBV18 and TRBJ1-4; D gene unclear. The CDR3 is made up of 13 amino acids. CDR1 is KGHSH and CDR2 is LQKENI in the germline V gene. With 2 bases removed from V and 12 bases from J, the gap between germline ends came to 13 bases.

In its sample, this clonotype was seen many times. One end of the junction varies from germline; a read error may be responsible. J is TRBJ2-7 and V is TRBV27, with 7 bases fitting TRBD2. Germline assignment: CDR1 MNHEY and CDR2 SMNVEV (reference sequence). The CDR3 is 12 amino acids. The CDR3 DNA reads as TGTGCCAGCAGCTTATCGGGGGGCGAGCAGTACTTC. It encodes CASSLSGGEQYF.

This clonotype has a count of ten or more. The genes are TRBV5-1 and TRBJ1-1; D is unclear. CDR1 is SGHRS and CDR2 is YFSETQ in the germline V gene. This CDR3 is 13 amino acids long. V was cut by 4 bases and J by 3 bases, with 10 bases left in between. DNA for the CDR3: TGCGCCAGCAGCCTGGTCCATGACACTGAAGCTTTCTTT. Protein: CASSLVHDTEAFF.

This clonotype has a count of ten or more. The chain is built from TRBV20-1 and TRBJ2-5; 11 bases align to TRBD2. Germline values: CDR1 DFQATT, CDR2 SNEGSKA (reference sequence). Trimming at V came to 4 bases and at J to 0 bases, leaving 10 bases not matched to a gene. The CDR3 extends over 17 amino acids. The DNA for the CDR3 is TGCAGTGCTAAAGTAGGGACTAGCGGAATGTACCAAGAGACCCAGTACTTC. This translates into CSAKVGTSGMYQETQYF.

This clonotype was observed many times. The gene calls are TRBV5-6 and TRBJ2-5; D ambiguous. CDR3 length: 14 amino acids. V lost 5 bases and J 1 base, leaving 12 bases between the germline ends. CDR1 and CDR2 (germline): SGHDT, YYEEEE. Written as DNA, the CDR3 is TGTGCCAGCAGGGCCGGGTACTTCCAAGAGACCCAGTACTTC. This sequence encodes CASRAGYFQETQYF. The full variable domain, completed using reference TRBV5-6 and TRBJ2-5, is DAGVTQSPTHLIKTRGQQVTLRCSPKSGHDTVSWYQQALGQGPQFIFQYYEEEERQRGNFPDRFSGHQFPNYSSELNVNALLLGDSALYLCASRAGYFQETQYFGPGTRLLVL.

The CDR3 DNA sequence: TGTGCCAGCAGCTTAAAAGGGGGCGACAAGTACAATGAGCAGTTCTTC. Amino acid sequence: CASSLKGGDKYNEQFF. The chain carries TRBV7-9 and TRBJ2-1; 7 positions agree with TRBD1. Looked up from germline, CDR1 is SEHNR and CDR2 is FQNEAQ (reference sequence). The CDR3 loop spans 16 amino acids. J was trimmed by 4 bases and V by 2 bases; bases with no gene match: 8. The variable domain in full, completed from reference TRBV7-9 and TRBJ2-1, reads DTGVSQNPRHKITKRGQNVTFRCDPISEHNRLYWYRQTLGQGPEFLTYFQNEAQLEKSRLLSDRFSAERPKGSFSTLEIQRTEQGDSAMYLCASSLKGGDKYNEQFFGPGTRLTVL.

This clonotype was counted ten times or more. The J gene is TRBJ1-2, the V gene TRBV6-5; D is perhaps TRBD1 (6 bases). Germline CDR1 reads MNHEY; CDR2 reads SVGAGI. Trimming left V 0 bases short and J 2 bases short, with 10 bases between. This CDR3 comprises 15 residues. DNA for the CDR3: TGTGCCAGCAGTTACTCCCCGACAGGAAACTATGGCTACACCTTC. Translation: CASSYSPTGNYGYTF.

In this sample, this clonotype turned up many times. The V gene is TRBV9, the J gene TRBJ1-1, with TRBD1 identical over 9 bases. Losses at the gene ends were 4 bases for V and 6 bases for J; bases not matched to a gene: 10. Germline V CDR1 and CDR2: SGDLS, YYNGEE. This CDR3 region has 15 residues. The CDR3 DNA reads TGTGCCAGCAGCTCCCCGGGACAGGGTTTATCTGAAGCTTTCTTT. It translates to CASSSPGQGLSEAFF.